This T cell receptor (beta chain) was documented in a study of beta chain features in type 1 diabetes. Study summary: Age, gender and cell yields were similar between patients and healthy donors. All of the samples together had 107,917,701 sorted cells examined.

Worth noting for this clone: Its antigen is still unknown.

The CDR3 length is 13 residues. The germline V gene has CDR1 MGHDK and CDR2 SYGVNS. The junction had 0 bases not matched to a gene; V was cut back by 2 bases and J by 3 bases. Findings and caveats of the study: Type 1 diabetes patients had TCRB CDR3s that were shorter (moderately but significantly so) in all four CD4+ subsets. Naive, central memory and regulatory TCRB repertoires appeared more similar among patients than healthy donors.

Expressed TCRB transcripts got sequenced, as all isolated RNA was reverse transcribed. Data came from immunoSEQ multiplex PCR; TCRdb stores just in-frame clones and leaves some out. The sample lists under 300,000 clones; about 15% were seen once. What was sequenced was naive CD4+ T cells from blood. This clonotype was obtained from a man aged 25 to 45 with type 1 diabetes. The chain joins TRBV25-1 to TRBJ2-5; 7 bases are shared with TRBD2. In DNA form, the CDR3 reads TGTGCCAGCAGTGAAGGACTAGAAGAGACCCAGTACTTC. It codes for CASSEGLEETQYF. Looking up the rest from reference TRBV25-1 and TRBJ2-5 gives the full variable domain: EADIYQTPRYLVIGTGKKITLECSQTMGHDKMYWYQQDPGMELHLIHYSYGVNSTEKGDLSSESTVSRIRTEHFPLTLESARPSHTSQYLCASSEGLEETQYFGPGTRLLVL.